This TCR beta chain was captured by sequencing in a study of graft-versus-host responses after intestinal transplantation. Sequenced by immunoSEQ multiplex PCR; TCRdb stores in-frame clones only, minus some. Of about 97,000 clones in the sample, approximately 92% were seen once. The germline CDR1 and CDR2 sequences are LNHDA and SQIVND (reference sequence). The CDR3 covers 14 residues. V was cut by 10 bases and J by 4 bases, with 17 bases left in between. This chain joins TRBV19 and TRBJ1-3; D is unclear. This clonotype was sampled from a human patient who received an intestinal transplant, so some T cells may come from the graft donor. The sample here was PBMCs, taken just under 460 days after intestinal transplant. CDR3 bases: TGTGCCATCCGGAGAGAAGCGGGGGGAAACACCATATATTTT. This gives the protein CAIRREAGGNTIYF.